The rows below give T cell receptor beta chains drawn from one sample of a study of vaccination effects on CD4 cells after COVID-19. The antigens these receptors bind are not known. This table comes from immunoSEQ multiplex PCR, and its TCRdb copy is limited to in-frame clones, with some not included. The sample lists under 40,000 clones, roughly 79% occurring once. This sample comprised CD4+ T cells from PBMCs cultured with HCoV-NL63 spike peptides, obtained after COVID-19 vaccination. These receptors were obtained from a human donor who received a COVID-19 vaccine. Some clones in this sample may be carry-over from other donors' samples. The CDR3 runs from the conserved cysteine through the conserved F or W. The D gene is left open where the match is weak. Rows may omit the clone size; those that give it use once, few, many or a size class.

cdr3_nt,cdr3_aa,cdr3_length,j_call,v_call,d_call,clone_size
TGTGCCAGCACCTCCAGGGGGGAGGGCCAAGAGACCCAGTACTTC,CASTSRGEGQETQYF,15,TRBJ2-5,TRBV5-4,NA,NA
TGCGCCAGCAGCCCTACTGGACAAAAGGGCTATGGCTACACCTTC,CASSPTGQKGYGYTF,15,TRBJ1-2,TRBV4-3,NA,once
TGTGCCACCAGCGACAGGGTAATTAACTATGGCTACACCTTC,CATSDRVINYGYTF,14,TRBJ1-2,TRBV15,TRBD1,NA
TGTGCCAGCAGCCTACTAGCGGGGGGGGCAGAGACCCAGTACTTC,CASSLLAGGAETQYF,15,TRBJ2-5,TRBV11-2,TRBD2,NA
TGTGCCAGCAGCACAAAGACAGGGCTTAGCACAGATACGCAGTATTTT,CASSTKTGLSTDTQYF,16,TRBJ2-3,TRBV5-4,TRBD1,NA
TGTGCCAGCAGCCCCCCCTCGGAGACCCAGTACTTC,CASSPPSETQYF,12,TRBJ2-5,TRBV9,NA,NA
TGTGCCAGCAGCGGAGGACAGAGCGGGGGGGCTTGGGAGACCCAGTACTTC,CASSGGQSGGAWETQYF,17,TRBJ2-5,TRBV9,TRBD2,NA
TGTGCCAGCAGTGAAATCCAGGGGAGGGCTTTCTTT,CASSEIQGRAFF,12,TRBJ1-1,TRBV2,NA,once
TGCGCCAGCAGGGAACCGGGACAGTATGGCTACACCTTC,CASREPGQYGYTF,13,TRBJ1-2,TRBV5-1,TRBD1,NA
TGTGCCAGCAGCCAAGTACAGCGGGGGGTACAAGAGACCCAGTACTTC,CASSQVQRGVQETQYF,16,TRBJ2-5,TRBV3-1/TRBV3-2,TRBD2,NA
TGTGCCAGCAGCCACCCGAGGGAGACCCAGTACTTC,CASSHPRETQYF,12,TRBJ2-5,TRBV3-1/TRBV3-2,NA,NA
TGTGCCAGCAGCCCTACCGGGACACTCCAAGAGACCCAGTACTTC,CASSPTGTLQETQYF,15,TRBJ2-5,TRBV7-3,NA,NA
TGTGCCAGCAGCTCATCACAACGGACAGAAGAAGCTTTCTTT,CASSSSQRTEEAFF,14,TRBJ1-1,TRBV5-4,NA,NA
TGTGCCAGCAGCTTCGAACAGGGGAGAAGAAACACTGAAGCTTTCTTT,CASSFEQGRRNTEAFF,16,TRBJ1-1,TRBV7-9,TRBD1,NA
TGCGCCAGCAGCGGGGACAGGGGCTCTGGAAACACCATATATTTT,CASSGDRGSGNTIYF,15,TRBJ1-3,TRBV10-1,TRBD1,NA
TGCAGTGCTAGGGCCGTAGGCCCCCAGCATTTT,CSARAVGPQHF,11,TRBJ1-5,TRBV20-1,NA,NA
TGTGCCAGCAGTTCACCGGGACAGGGGATTCCACCCCTCCACTTT,CASSSPGQGIPPLHF,15,TRBJ1-6,TRBV6-5,TRBD1,few
TGTGCCACCAGTGACCCTGGGACAGGTTCGCAAGAGACCCAGTACTTC,CATSDPGTGSQETQYF,16,TRBJ2-5,TRBV24-1,TRBD1,NA
TGCGCCAGCAGCCCCAACGGGGGGGCCGGAAGTCCCCAGCATTTT,CASSPNGGAGSPQHF,15,TRBJ1-5,TRBV4-3,NA,NA
TGTGTCATCAGCCCCGGGGGAGTGAATCAGCCCCAGCATTTT,CVISPGGVNQPQHF,14,TRBJ1-5,TRBV10-3,NA,NA
TGTGCCAGCAGTACTTATAACCTACCCCAGTTCTTC,CASSTYNLPQFF,12,TRBJ2-1,TRBV6-5,NA,NA
TGCGCCAGCAGCTTGTCTGCTGCCTATTCTGGAAACACCATATATTTT,CASSLSAAYSGNTIYF,16,TRBJ1-3,TRBV5-1,NA,NA
TGCGCCAGCAGTATAAAAGGGGGCGCGGGGCAGCCCCAGCATTTT,CASSIKGGAGQPQHF,15,TRBJ1-5,TRBV4-1,TRBD1,NA
TGTGCCAGCAGTTACTCGACTGAGACCCAGTACTTC,CASSYSTETQYF,12,TRBJ2-5,TRBV6-2/TRBV6-3,NA,NA
TGTGCCAGCAGTTACTCTGGGGCTTCTGGAAACACCATATATTTT,CASSYSGASGNTIYF,15,TRBJ1-3,TRBV6-6,NA,once
TGTGCCAGCAGTTTAACGGCGAGAGAAAAACTGTTTTTT,CASSLTAREKLFF,13,TRBJ1-4,TRBV25-1,NA,NA
TGTGCCAGCCGGACGGTGTCGACGAGGGGCTACACCTTC,CASRTVSTRGYTF,13,TRBJ1-2,TRBV6-5,NA,NA
TGCGCCAGCCGCTCCTATGCAGATACGCAGTATTTT,CASRSYADTQYF,12,TRBJ2-3,TRBV5-1,NA,NA
TGTGCCAGCAGCTTGGGGCAGGTCCTTGGGTCCGGGGAGCTGTTTTTT,CASSLGQVLGSGELFF,16,TRBJ2-2,TRBV5-8,NA,NA
TGTGCCAGCAAGGGGTTGGTAGGGGGCGGAGGCACTGAAGCTTTCTTT,CASKGLVGGGGTEAFF,16,TRBJ1-1,TRBV28,TRBD1,NA
TGTGCCAGCAGTTACGGGGCCGCTAGCACAGATACGCAGTATTTT,CASSYGAASTDTQYF,15,TRBJ2-3,TRBV6-6,NA,NA
TGTGCCAGCAGCTTCGGGGGGACCACTTCCGGGGAGCTGTTTTTT,CASSFGGTTSGELFF,15,TRBJ2-2,TRBV13,TRBD2,NA
TGTGCCACCAGTGACGCCGGCTATGGCTACACCTTC,CATSDAGYGYTF,12,TRBJ1-2,TRBV24-1,NA,NA
TGTGCCAGCAGCTCCTACGGGACAGTAGGGACCAACACTGAAGCTTTCTTT,CASSSYGTVGTNTEAFF,17,TRBJ1-1,TRBV5-4,TRBD1,NA
TGTGCCAGCAGTTACTCGTGGACTAGCGGGGGAGAGACCCAGTACTTC,CASSYSWTSGGETQYF,16,TRBJ2-5,TRBV6-5,TRBD2,NA
TGCGCCAGCAGCCAAGTTGGAGCGGAAGATACGCAGTATTTT,CASSQVGAEDTQYF,14,TRBJ2-3,TRBV4-1,NA,NA
TGCGCCAGCAGCCAAGCGGCCAGCGGCTATGGCTACACCTTC,CASSQAASGYGYTF,14,TRBJ1-2,TRBV4-1,NA,NA
TGTGCCAGCAGCCAAGGCGGGCACAATGAGCAGTTCTTC,CASSQGGHNEQFF,13,TRBJ2-1,TRBV3-1/TRBV3-2,NA,NA
TGTGCCAGCAGCTTGGCCGGGACGGAAACCTATGGCTACACCTTC,CASSLAGTETYGYTF,15,TRBJ1-2,TRBV5-6,NA,NA
TGTGCCAGCTCACCAACGAGCCAGGGTCCAGATACGCAGTATTTT,CASSPTSQGPDTQYF,15,TRBJ2-3,TRBV18,NA,NA
TGTGCCAGCAGTTACATTGGAGTTGCCGGGGAGCTGTTTTTT,CASSYIGVAGELFF,14,TRBJ2-2,TRBV6-6,NA,NA
TGTGCCAGCAGCTTAGTTCCGGATGAAAAACTGTTTTTT,CASSLVPDEKLFF,13,TRBJ1-4,TRBV7-9,NA,NA
TGTGCCAGCTCCCAAGGACAGGGGGCTAATTCACCCCTCCACTTT,CASSQGQGANSPLHF,15,TRBJ1-6,TRBV18,TRBD1,NA
TGTGCCAGCAGCAGGACAGGGGCAGCTTATAACACCGGGGAGCTGTTTTTT,CASSRTGAAYNTGELFF,17,TRBJ2-2,TRBV21-1,NA,NA
TGTGCCAGCTCAACGGGTGGTCAGCCCCAGCATTTT,CASSTGGQPQHF,12,TRBJ1-5,TRBV18,NA,NA
TGTGCCAGCAGCCTTAGGGAGGGTTACAATGAGCAGTTCTTC,CASSLREGYNEQFF,14,TRBJ2-1,TRBV4-2,TRBD2,once
TGTGCCAGCAGTTATCGGGCCTTAGCCACTGAAGCTTTCTTT,CASSYRALATEAFF,14,TRBJ1-1,TRBV6-2/TRBV6-3,NA,NA
TGTGCCAGCAGCTCAGCCGGGACAGGGGGAACCGGTACGCAGTATTTT,CASSSAGTGGTGTQYF,16,TRBJ2-3,TRBV7-3,TRBD1,NA
TGTGCCAGCAGCCAAATGACAGGGGGCGTCTATGGCTACACCTTC,CASSQMTGGVYGYTF,15,TRBJ1-2,TRBV3-1/TRBV3-2,TRBD1,NA
TGCGCCAGCAGCATCCGGGACAGGGTGGAAGAGACCCAGTACTTC,CASSIRDRVEETQYF,15,TRBJ2-5,TRBV5-1,TRBD1,NA
TGTGCCAGTAGTCCCCCTCACGGAAACTCCTACAATGAGCAGTTCTTC,CASSPPHGNSYNEQFF,16,TRBJ2-1,TRBV19,NA,once
TGTGCCACCTCTCAGCAGGGAACAGATACGCAGTATTTT,CATSQQGTDTQYF,13,TRBJ2-3,TRBV24-1,NA,NA
TGTGCCAGCAGGGGGACTAACACCGGGGAGCTGTTTTTT,CASRGTNTGELFF,13,TRBJ2-2,TRBV2,NA,NA
TGTGCCAGCAGTGTCCTAGGCACTGAAGCTTTCTTT,CASSVLGTEAFF,12,TRBJ1-1,TRBV2,NA,NA
TGCGCCAGCAGCCAAGGATCAGCCCATCTTCGGTCCGGGGAGCTGTTTTTT,CASSQGSAHLRSGELFF,17,TRBJ2-2,TRBV4-1,NA,NA
TGTGCCAGCAGCGTGGATGGGGGGACTGAAGCTTTCTTT,CASSVDGGTEAFF,13,TRBJ1-1,TRBV9,NA,NA
TGCGCCAGCAGTTATACGGGCCCCCCCACCAATGAGCAGTTCTTC,CASSYTGPPTNEQFF,15,TRBJ2-1,TRBV5-1,NA,once
TGTGCCAGTAGTACGGAGGGCGAGTTAAGCTCCTACAATGAGCAGTTCTTC,CASSTEGELSSYNEQFF,17,TRBJ2-1,TRBV19,NA,NA